These T cell receptor beta chains were read from a single sample in a study of blood T cell repertoires in COVID-19. TCRdb keeps only in-frame clones here, not all; method: immunoSEQ multiplex PCR. The profile covers 200,000 or so clones, with around 80% appearing a single time and roughly 13% taken by the ten largest. The sample consisted of peripheral blood. The source is a human donor in a cohort sampled during active COVID-19. CDR3s include the opening cysteine and the closing phenylalanine or tryptophan. The order of the fields is CDR3 length, D gene, J gene, clone size, V gene, CDR3 protein, CDR3 DNA. D genes are given only for firm matches. Size is omitted from some rows. Given values are once, few, many or a class for expanded clones.

cdr3_length: 16; d_call: TRBD1; j_call: TRBJ1-3; clone_size: NA; v_call: TRBV14; cdr3_aa: CASSLRGRGSGNTIYF; cdr3_nt: TGTGCCAGCAGCCTTCGAGGCAGGGGGTCTGGAAACACCATATATTTT
cdr3_length: 15; d_call: NA; j_call: TRBJ1-4; clone_size: few; v_call: TRBV9; cdr3_aa: CASSPRGGSYEKLFF; cdr3_nt: TGTGCCAGCAGCCCGAGGGGAGGGAGTTATGAAAAACTGTTTTTT
cdr3_length: 12; d_call: NA; j_call: TRBJ2-7; clone_size: NA; v_call: TRBV3-1/TRBV3-2; cdr3_aa: CASSQVTNEQYF; cdr3_nt: TGTGCCAGCAGCCAAGTAACTAACGAGCAGTACTTC
cdr3_length: 10; d_call: TRBD1; j_call: TRBJ2-1; clone_size: NA; v_call: TRBV20-1; cdr3_aa: CSANRGEQFF; cdr3_nt: TGCAGTGCCAACAGGGGTGAGCAGTTCTTC
cdr3_length: 15; d_call: TRBD1; j_call: TRBJ2-3; clone_size: NA; v_call: TRBV6-4; cdr3_aa: CASSDSQGSTDTQYF; cdr3_nt: TGTGCCAGCAGTGACTCACAGGGGAGCACAGATACGCAGTATTTT
cdr3_length: 13; d_call: NA; j_call: TRBJ2-1; clone_size: NA; v_call: TRBV2; cdr3_aa: CASSVYFDNEQFF; cdr3_nt: TGTGCCAGCAGTGTCTATTTCGACAATGAGCAGTTCTTC
cdr3_length: 16; d_call: NA; j_call: TRBJ1-5; clone_size: NA; v_call: TRBV4-1; cdr3_aa: CASSKGIVADGGPQHF; cdr3_nt: TGCGCCAGCAGCAAAGGGATTGTGGCGGATGGCGGGCCCCAGCATTTT
cdr3_length: 12; d_call: NA; j_call: TRBJ1-4; clone_size: NA; v_call: TRBV7-8; cdr3_aa: CASSPRQEKLFF; cdr3_nt: TGTGCCAGCAGCCCACGACAGGAAAAACTGTTTTTT
cdr3_length: 16; d_call: TRBD2; j_call: TRBJ2-2; clone_size: NA; v_call: TRBV28; cdr3_aa: CASTVIGTSGTGELFF; cdr3_nt: TGTGCCAGCACCGTCATCGGGACTAGCGGGACCGGGGAGCTGTTTTTT
cdr3_length: 16; d_call: TRBD1; j_call: TRBJ2-6; clone_size: NA; v_call: TRBV9; cdr3_aa: CASSPRQGAGANVLTF; cdr3_nt: TGTGCCAGCAGCCCTAGACAGGGGGCTGGGGCCAACGTCCTGACTTTC
cdr3_length: 13; d_call: TRBD1; j_call: TRBJ1-6; clone_size: NA; v_call: TRBV28; cdr3_aa: CASRGTGQSPLHF; cdr3_nt: TGTGCCAGCAGGGGGACAGGGCAATCACCCCTCCACTTT
cdr3_length: 14; d_call: NA; j_call: TRBJ2-1; clone_size: NA; v_call: TRBV19; cdr3_aa: CASMRDSSYNEQFF; cdr3_nt: TGTGCCAGTATGCGGGACAGCTCCTACAATGAGCAGTTCTTC
cdr3_length: 14; d_call: TRBD2; j_call: TRBJ2-5; clone_size: once; v_call: TRBV9; cdr3_aa: CASSGTSGSGTQYF; cdr3_nt: TGTGCCAGCAGCGGGACTAGCGGGAGTGGGACCCAGTACTTC
cdr3_length: 16; d_call: TRBD2; j_call: TRBJ2-5; clone_size: NA; v_call: TRBV4-1; cdr3_aa: CASSQEEGGPSETQYF; cdr3_nt: TGCGCCAGCAGCCAAGAAGAGGGAGGGCCCTCAGAGACCCAGTACTTC
cdr3_length: 16; d_call: TRBD2; j_call: TRBJ2-7; clone_size: NA; v_call: TRBV24-1; cdr3_aa: CATRGGLAGESYEQYF; cdr3_nt: TGTGCCACCCGGGGCGGACTAGCGGGAGAGTCCTACGAGCAGTACTTC
cdr3_length: 16; d_call: TRBD2; j_call: TRBJ2-7; clone_size: NA; v_call: TRBV13; cdr3_aa: CASSLGLTSGSWEQYF; cdr3_nt: TGTGCCAGCAGCTTAGGCTTGACTAGCGGGAGCTGGGAGCAGTACTTC
cdr3_length: 13; d_call: NA; j_call: TRBJ2-7; clone_size: NA; v_call: TRBV7-9; cdr3_aa: CASRPAASGEQYF; cdr3_nt: TGTGCCAGCAGACCTGCGGCCTCGGGCGAGCAGTACTTC
cdr3_length: 13; d_call: TRBD1; j_call: TRBJ2-5; clone_size: NA; v_call: TRBV29-1; cdr3_aa: CSARPDRDETQYF; cdr3_nt: TGCAGCGCCCGACCGGACAGGGACGAGACCCAGTACTTC
cdr3_length: 17; d_call: TRBD2; j_call: TRBJ2-3; clone_size: NA; v_call: TRBV10-3; cdr3_aa: CAISASLAGGEGDTQYF; cdr3_nt: TGTGCCATCAGTGCGTCGCTAGCGGGAGGGGAGGGAGATACGCAGTATTTT
cdr3_length: 15; d_call: NA; j_call: TRBJ2-2; clone_size: once; v_call: TRBV24-1; cdr3_aa: CATSDPAGFTGELFF; cdr3_nt: TGTGCCACCAGTGACCCGGCGGGGTTCACCGGGGAGCTGTTTTTT
cdr3_length: 12; d_call: NA; j_call: TRBJ2-7; clone_size: few; v_call: TRBV6-5; cdr3_aa: CASAGRYYEQYF; cdr3_nt: TGTGCCAGCGCGGGCAGATACTACGAGCAGTACTTC
cdr3_length: 13; d_call: TRBD1; j_call: TRBJ2-2; clone_size: NA; v_call: TRBV6-5; cdr3_aa: CANGQGIIGELFF; cdr3_nt: TGTGCCAATGGACAGGGAATAATCGGGGAGCTGTTTTTT
cdr3_length: 17; d_call: TRBD2; j_call: TRBJ2-1; clone_size: NA; v_call: TRBV4-1; cdr3_aa: CASSQAFSGYSYNEQFF; cdr3_nt: TGCGCCAGCAGCCAAGCCTTTAGCGGGTACTCCTACAATGAGCAGTTCTTC
cdr3_length: 15; d_call: TRBD1; j_call: TRBJ2-3; clone_size: NA; v_call: TRBV10-1; cdr3_aa: CASSLAGGIADTQYF; cdr3_nt: TGCGCCAGCTCTCTCGCAGGGGGCATCGCAGATACGCAGTATTTT
cdr3_length: 16; d_call: TRBD2; j_call: TRBJ2-1; clone_size: once; v_call: TRBV7-6; cdr3_aa: CASSLASGRAINEQFF; cdr3_nt: TGTGCCAGCAGCTTAGCTAGCGGGAGGGCCATCAATGAGCAGTTCTTC
cdr3_length: 19; d_call: NA; j_call: TRBJ1-5; clone_size: NA; v_call: TRBV5-6; cdr3_aa: CASNPIRPRGDYSNQPQHF; cdr3_nt: TGTGCCAGCAACCCGATCCGCCCCAGGGGCGATTATAGCAATCAGCCCCAGCATTTT
cdr3_length: 14; d_call: NA; j_call: TRBJ1-1; clone_size: NA; v_call: TRBV5-1; cdr3_aa: CASSLLGVNTEAFF; cdr3_nt: TGCGCCAGCAGCTTGTTAGGGGTGAACACTGAAGCTTTCTTT
cdr3_length: 13; d_call: NA; j_call: TRBJ2-1; clone_size: NA; v_call: TRBV12-3/TRBV12-4; cdr3_aa: CASRETSYYEQFF; cdr3_nt: TGTGCCAGCAGGGAAACTAGTTACTATGAGCAGTTCTTC
cdr3_length: 14; d_call: TRBD2; j_call: TRBJ2-3; clone_size: NA; v_call: TRBV5-6; cdr3_aa: CASSRTSATDTQYF; cdr3_nt: TGTGCCAGCAGCCGCACTAGCGCTACAGATACGCAGTATTTT
cdr3_length: 16; d_call: TRBD2; j_call: TRBJ2-1; clone_size: NA; v_call: TRBV10-1; cdr3_aa: CASSESGTSGYNEQFF; cdr3_nt: TGCGCCAGCAGTGAGTCTGGGACTAGCGGTTACAATGAGCAGTTCTTC
cdr3_length: 18; d_call: NA; j_call: TRBJ2-1; clone_size: NA; v_call: TRBV21-1; cdr3_aa: CASSKVQREGPGYNEQFF; cdr3_nt: TGTGCCAGCAGCAAAGTCCAGCGGGAGGGCCCCGGTTACAATGAGCAGTTCTTC
cdr3_length: 16; d_call: NA; j_call: TRBJ2-6; clone_size: once; v_call: TRBV19; cdr3_aa: CASSEGPGSGANVLTF; cdr3_nt: TGTGCCAGTAGTGAGGGCCCAGGCTCCGGGGCCAACGTCCTGACTTTC
cdr3_length: 14; d_call: NA; j_call: TRBJ2-3; clone_size: NA; v_call: TRBV19; cdr3_aa: CASSIDPSTDTQYF; cdr3_nt: TGTGCCAGTAGTATAGACCCAAGCACAGATACGCAGTATTTT
cdr3_length: 16; d_call: NA; j_call: TRBJ1-5; clone_size: NA; v_call: TRBV11-2; cdr3_aa: CASSLVFGVSNQPQHF; cdr3_nt: TGTGCCAGCAGCTTAGTTTTCGGGGTATCCAATCAGCCCCAGCATTTT
cdr3_length: 14; d_call: TRBD2; j_call: TRBJ2-3; clone_size: NA; v_call: TRBV19; cdr3_aa: CASSGRKDTDTQYF; cdr3_nt: TGTGCCAGTAGCGGGAGGAAGGATACAGATACGCAGTATTTT
cdr3_length: 14; d_call: NA; j_call: TRBJ2-1; clone_size: NA; v_call: TRBV13; cdr3_aa: CASSLERRNNEQFF; cdr3_nt: TGTGCCAGCAGCTTAGAGCGCCGTAACAATGAGCAGTTCTTC
cdr3_length: 15; d_call: TRBD1; j_call: TRBJ1-5; clone_size: NA; v_call: TRBV4-2; cdr3_aa: CASSQVGQEARPQHF; cdr3_nt: TGTGCCAGCAGCCAAGTAGGACAGGAGGCAAGGCCCCAGCATTTT
cdr3_length: 11; d_call: TRBD2; j_call: TRBJ2-1; clone_size: NA; v_call: TRBV20-1; cdr3_aa: CSASRTSGQFF; cdr3_nt: TGCAGTGCTAGCCGAACTAGCGGGCAGTTCTTC
cdr3_length: 14; d_call: TRBD1; j_call: TRBJ2-5; clone_size: NA; v_call: TRBV29-1; cdr3_aa: CSVDSDRGQETQYF; cdr3_nt: TGCAGCGTTGATAGTGACAGGGGCCAAGAGACCCAGTACTTC
cdr3_length: 14; d_call: NA; j_call: TRBJ2-1; clone_size: NA; v_call: TRBV5-6; cdr3_aa: CASSRLTEGNEQFF; cdr3_nt: TGTGCCAGCAGCCGACTCACCGAGGGAAATGAGCAGTTCTTC
cdr3_length: 15; d_call: NA; j_call: TRBJ1-1; clone_size: NA; v_call: TRBV2; cdr3_aa: CASSPFAGVNTEAFF; cdr3_nt: TGTGCCAGCAGCCCATTCGCGGGGGTGAACACTGAAGCTTTCTTT
cdr3_length: 11; d_call: NA; j_call: TRBJ2-1; clone_size: NA; v_call: TRBV5-1; cdr3_aa: CASSFDSEQFF; cdr3_nt: TGCGCCAGCAGCTTCGACAGTGAGCAGTTCTTC
cdr3_length: 17; d_call: TRBD1; j_call: TRBJ1-2; clone_size: NA; v_call: TRBV19; cdr3_aa: CASSIETGTGGFYGYTF; cdr3_nt: TGTGCCAGTAGTATAGAGACCGGGACAGGGGGCTTCTATGGCTACACCTTC
cdr3_length: 17; d_call: TRBD2; j_call: TRBJ2-5; clone_size: NA; v_call: TRBV10-3; cdr3_aa: CAISPGLAGEDGETQYF; cdr3_nt: TGTGCCATCAGTCCGGGACTAGCGGGAGAAGATGGAGAGACCCAGTACTTC
cdr3_length: 15; d_call: TRBD1; j_call: TRBJ2-5; clone_size: NA; v_call: TRBV27; cdr3_aa: CASSRGQGAWETQYF; cdr3_nt: TGTGCCAGCAGTAGGGGACAGGGGGCTTGGGAGACCCAGTACTTC
cdr3_length: 14; d_call: NA; j_call: TRBJ1-3; clone_size: NA; v_call: TRBV14; cdr3_aa: CASSQDMFGNTIYF; cdr3_nt: TGTGCCAGCAGCCAAGATATGTTTGGAAACACCATATATTTT
cdr3_length: 15; d_call: TRBD1; j_call: TRBJ1-6; clone_size: NA; v_call: TRBV6-1; cdr3_aa: CASSEVQGEASPLHF; cdr3_nt: TGTGCCAGCAGTGAGGTACAGGGGGAGGCTTCACCCCTCCACTTT
cdr3_length: 16; d_call: TRBD1; j_call: TRBJ2-7; clone_size: NA; v_call: TRBV7-9; cdr3_aa: CASSFTVQGSRNEQYF; cdr3_nt: TGTGCCAGCAGCTTTACCGTACAGGGGAGTCGGAACGAGCAGTACTTC
cdr3_length: 14; d_call: TRBD1; j_call: TRBJ1-2; clone_size: NA; v_call: TRBV30; cdr3_aa: CAWRDRGWGYGYTF; cdr3_nt: TGTGCCTGGAGGGACAGGGGATGGGGCTATGGCTACACCTTC
cdr3_length: 16; d_call: TRBD1; j_call: TRBJ2-1; clone_size: NA; v_call: TRBV6-4; cdr3_aa: CASSDLGGGFENEQFF; cdr3_nt: TGTGCCAGCAGTGACCTAGGGGGCGGTTTTGAGAATGAGCAGTTCTTC
cdr3_length: 12; d_call: NA; j_call: TRBJ2-1; clone_size: NA; v_call: TRBV18; cdr3_aa: CASGRSYNEQFF; cdr3_nt: TGTGCCAGCGGGAGGTCCTACAATGAGCAGTTCTTC
cdr3_length: 15; d_call: TRBD2; j_call: TRBJ2-5; clone_size: NA; v_call: TRBV7-9; cdr3_aa: CASSPTLAGEETQYF; cdr3_nt: TGTGCCAGCAGCCCGACACTAGCGGGAGAAGAGACCCAGTACTTC
cdr3_length: 11; d_call: NA; j_call: TRBJ2-5; clone_size: NA; v_call: TRBV18; cdr3_aa: CASSSGETQYF; cdr3_nt: TGTGCCAGCTCATCGGGGGAGACCCAGTACTTC
cdr3_length: 15; d_call: NA; j_call: TRBJ1-4; clone_size: NA; v_call: TRBV30; cdr3_aa: CAWSVPGSSNEKLFF; cdr3_nt: TGTGCCTGGAGTGTACCGGGAAGCAGTAATGAAAAACTGTTTTTT
cdr3_length: 14; d_call: NA; j_call: TRBJ1-5; clone_size: NA; v_call: TRBV28; cdr3_aa: CASSLHSGNQPQHF; cdr3_nt: TGTGCCAGCAGTTTGCACAGTGGCAATCAGCCCCAGCATTTT